Listed here are 9 T cell receptor beta chains from one sample, sequenced in a study of CD8 T cells in ankylosing spondylitis. TCRdb reprocessed the 5' RACE reads with MiXCR, giving one entry per CDR3 protein. The sample holds roughly 170,000 distinct CDR3 sequences, around a tenth seen once. Sequenced: blood, either unsorted or a sorted T cell fraction (not recorded which). The receptors originated from a female donor with ankylosing spondylitis or in good health (not recorded which).

This clonotype occurred many times. V gene TRBV12-3 or TRBV12-4 combines with J gene TRBJ1-5; D is ambiguous. V dropped 2 bases and J dropped 2 bases, with 13 bases sitting between them. The CDR3 contains 16 residues. In DNA form, the CDR3 reads TGTGCCAGCAGTTTACTTGCTACTGATGGCAATCAGCCCCAGCATTTT. Translating it yields CASSLLATDGNQPQHF.

This clonotype is a singleton in its sample. The chain couples TRBV6-6 to TRBJ1-1; D is perhaps TRBD1 (5 bases). The germline CDR1 and CDR2 sequences are MNHNY and SVGAGI (reference sequence). With 6 bases removed from V and 8 bases from J, the gap between germline ends came to 13 bases. The CDR3 has 12 amino acids. The CDR3: CASRGGIREAFF. CDR3 nucleotide sequence: TGTGCCAGCAGGGGGGGGATTCGAGAAGCTTTCTTT.

In its sample, this clonotype was seen many times. The chain combines TRBV12-3 or TRBV12-4 with TRBJ1-1; D is unresolved. V lost 2 bases and J lost 8, with 9 bases in between. This CDR3 is 12 amino acids long. This CDR3 is CASSLLGREAFF. DNA for the CDR3: TGTGCCAGCAGTTTATTAGGGAGAGAAGCTTTCTTT.

Many counts were recorded for this clonotype. The chain is built from TRBV9 and TRBJ1-5; D gene unclear. Between the trimmed V and J ends, which lost 2 bases and 5 bases, there was a span of 5 bases. This CDR3 spans 12 amino acids. Looked up from germline, CDR1 is SGDLS and CDR2 is YYNGEE. CDR3 bases: TGTGCCAGCAGCGTTGGGGATCAGCCCCAGCATTTT. Translating gives CASSVGDQPQHF.

CDR3 protein: CASSFLGAEAFF. CDR3 nucleotides: TGTGCCAGCAGCTTCCTCGGCGCTGAAGCTTTCTTT. This chain connects TRBV5-6 to TRBJ1-1; D unresolved. The CDR3 extends over 12 amino acids. V was shortened by 2 bases and J by 6 bases, with 8 bases between the two germline ends. Germline V gene lookup returns CDR1 SGHDT and CDR2 YYEEEE.

The V gene is TRBV6-2 or TRBV6-3, the J gene TRBJ2-7, with D tentatively TRBD2 (6 bases). The V gene lost 2 bases and the J gene lost 3 bases, with 26 bases spanning the gap. The CDR3 extends over 19 amino acids. Germline-derived CDR1 and CDR2 are MNHEY and SVGEGT. The CDR3 nucleotides read TGTGCCAGCAGTTACCGGCAGGAGGGGACGTGGCAGGACATCTACGAGCAGTACTTC. Protein product: CASSYRQEGTWQDIYEQYF.

The chain joins TRBV27 to TRBJ1-2; D not certain. Germline values: CDR1 MNHEY, CDR2 SMNVEV (reference sequence). There are 14 residues in the CDR3. Trimming took off 5 bases at V and 6 bases at J, with 16 bases between the two ends. The CDR3: CASSDSPSWDGYTF. DNA for the CDR3: TGTGCCAGCAGTGACTCTCCTTCCTGGGATGGCTACACCTTC.

V usage is TRBV6-5 and J usage is TRBJ1-1; a possible D gene is TRBD1 (5 bases). The CDR3 totals 13 residues. With 2 bases removed from V and 7 bases from J, the gap between germline ends came to 11 bases. Per germline, CDR1 MNHEY and CDR2 SVGAGI. The CDR3 loop reads CASSYGGISEAFF. The CDR3 DNA reads as TGTGCCAGCAGTTACGGGGGAATCAGTGAAGCTTTCTTT.

The chain has TRBV7-2 and TRBJ2-7, with D possibly being TRBD2 (6 bases). This CDR3 has 15 residues. With 5 bases removed from V and 2 bases from J, the gap between germline ends came to 16 bases. Germline CDR1 SGHTA, CDR2 FQGNSA. In DNA, the CDR3 is TGTGCCAGCAGCCCAGCCGGGAGTCCCACCTACGAGCAGTACTTC. Amino acids: CASSPAGSPTYEQYF.